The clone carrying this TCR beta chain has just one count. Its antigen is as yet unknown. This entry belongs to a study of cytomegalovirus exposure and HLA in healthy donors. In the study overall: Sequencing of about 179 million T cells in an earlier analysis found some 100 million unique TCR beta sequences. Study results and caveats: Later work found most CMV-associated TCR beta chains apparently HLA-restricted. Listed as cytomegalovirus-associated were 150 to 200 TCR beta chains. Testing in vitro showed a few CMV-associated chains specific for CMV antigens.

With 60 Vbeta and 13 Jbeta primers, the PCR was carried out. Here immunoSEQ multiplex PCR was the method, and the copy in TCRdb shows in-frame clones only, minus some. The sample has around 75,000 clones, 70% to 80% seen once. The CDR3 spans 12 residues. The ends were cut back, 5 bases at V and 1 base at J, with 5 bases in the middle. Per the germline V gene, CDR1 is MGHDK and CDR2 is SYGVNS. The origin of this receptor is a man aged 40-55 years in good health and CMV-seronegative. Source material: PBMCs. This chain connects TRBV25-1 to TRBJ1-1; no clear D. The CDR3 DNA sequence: TGTGCCAGCAGTTTCGGGAACACTGAAGCTTTCTTT. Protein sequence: CASSFGNTEAFF.